These 9 T cell receptor beta chains were sequenced from one sample in a study of cytomegalovirus exposure and HLA in healthy donors. PCR amplification relied on 60 Vbeta primers (plus 13 Jbeta primers). This table comes from immunoSEQ multiplex PCR, and its TCRdb copy is limited to in-frame clones, with some not included. The table lists about 160,000 clones, less than 85% of them singletons. What was sequenced was PBMCs. These receptors were obtained from a middle-aged man in good health and CMV-seronegative.

This chain joins TRBV7-7 and TRBJ1-4; D not certain. The CDR3 consists of 14 residues. In germline, CDR1 is SSHAT, CDR2 FNYEAQ (reference sequence). Here the CDR3 DNA reads TGTGCTAGCGCCGAGAGTCCAGGAGGTGAAAAACTGTTTTTT. Translation gives CASAESPGGEKLFF.

This clone was picked up a small number of times. The rearrangement uses TRBV11-1 and TRBJ2-2, with D possibly matching TRBD1 (6 bases). The V end lost 5 bases, the J end lost 4 bases, and 11 bases lay between the germline ends. CDR3 length equals 14 residues. In germline, CDR1 is SGHAT, CDR2 FQDESV (reference sequence). The CDR3 here is CASSRQATTGELFF. The CDR3, as DNA: TGTGCCAGCAGCCGACAGGCGACCACCGGGGAGCTGTTTTTT.

The rearrangement links TRBV4-1 to TRBJ1-6; 8 nucleotides agree with TRBD1. CDR1 MGHRA and CDR2 YSYEKL come from the germline V gene. J was trimmed by 8 bases and V by 6 bases; bases with no gene match: 6. The CDR3 length is 14 residues. CDR3 DNA: TGCGCCAGCAGGTCAGGGGGCGGGTATTCACCCCTCCACTTT. It specifies CASRSGGGYSPLHF.

V gene TRBV9 combines with J gene TRBJ1-2, with 9 bases aligning to TRBD1. This CDR3 has 17 residues. Trimming cost V 1 base and J 6 bases; bases outside gene matches: 13. Germline CDR1 is SGDLS and CDR2 is YYNGEE. This CDR3 is CASSVQQQGAGLDGYTF. DNA of the CDR3: TGTGCCAGCAGCGTACAACAACAGGGGGCGGGCCTTGATGGCTACACCTTC.

This sequence joins TRBV6-1 and TRBJ2-6; D may be TRBD1 (5 bases). Trimming stripped 7 bases from V and 2 bases from J, with 6 bases between. The CDR3 has 13 residues. Germline values: CDR1 MNHNS, CDR2 SASEGT. CDR3 protein: CASKGAGANVLTF. As DNA, the CDR3 is TGTGCCAGCAAAGGGGCTGGGGCCAACGTCCTGACTTTC.

This clone was observed a few times. At one end the junction does not follow the germline gene, possibly because of a read error. The V gene is TRBV7-9, the J gene TRBJ2-4, with D maybe TRBD2 (6 bases). CDR1 is SEHNR and CDR2 is FQNEAQ in the germline V gene (reference sequence). The CDR3 consists of 12 residues. The CDR3 protein is CSSSLGGNIQYF. DNA of the CDR3: TGTTCCAGCAGCTTAGGAGGGAACATTCAGTACTTC.

This clone has just one count. V and J are TRBV19 and TRBJ1-1; TRBD1 agrees at 8 bases. Germline loops: CDR1 LNHDA, CDR2 SQIVND (reference sequence). This CDR3 region has 16 residues. V was clipped by 6 bases and J by 2 bases; unmatched bases: 11. The CDR3 here is CASSRRQGAFNTEAFF. The CDR3 DNA is TGTGCCAGTAGCCGGAGGCAGGGGGCTTTTAACACTGAAGCTTTCTTT. The complete variable domain, with remaining parts taken from reference TRBV19 and TRBJ1-1, reads DGGITQSPKYLFRKEGQNVTLSCEQNLNHDAMYWYRQDPGQGLRLIYYSQIVNDFQKGDIAEGYSVSREKKESFPLTVTSAQKNPTAFYLCASSRRQGAFNTEAFFGQGTRLTVV.

The chain carries TRBV6-4 and TRBJ2-3, with 8 bases matching TRBD2. CDR1 and CDR2 from the germline V gene are MRHNA and SNTAGT. V trimming: 5 bases; J trimming: 6 bases; junction bases outside the gene matches: 7. This CDR3 is built from 14 residues. CDR3 DNA sequence: TGTGCCAGCAGTCCAAGCGGGGGCCCGGATACGCAGTATTTT. It is translated as CASSPSGGPDTQYF.

The J gene is TRBJ2-5, the V gene TRBV5-4; tentatively, D is TRBD2 (6 bases). Germline V gene lookup returns CDR1 SGHNT and CDR2 YYREEE (reference sequence). The CDR3 is made up of 16 amino acids. Trimming removed 1 base from V and 0 bases from J, with 13 bases in between. The CDR3 coding sequence is TGTGCCAGCAGCTTGCTAAGCGGAGGGTACCAAGAGACCCAGTACTTC. Translating gives CASSLLSGGYQETQYF.